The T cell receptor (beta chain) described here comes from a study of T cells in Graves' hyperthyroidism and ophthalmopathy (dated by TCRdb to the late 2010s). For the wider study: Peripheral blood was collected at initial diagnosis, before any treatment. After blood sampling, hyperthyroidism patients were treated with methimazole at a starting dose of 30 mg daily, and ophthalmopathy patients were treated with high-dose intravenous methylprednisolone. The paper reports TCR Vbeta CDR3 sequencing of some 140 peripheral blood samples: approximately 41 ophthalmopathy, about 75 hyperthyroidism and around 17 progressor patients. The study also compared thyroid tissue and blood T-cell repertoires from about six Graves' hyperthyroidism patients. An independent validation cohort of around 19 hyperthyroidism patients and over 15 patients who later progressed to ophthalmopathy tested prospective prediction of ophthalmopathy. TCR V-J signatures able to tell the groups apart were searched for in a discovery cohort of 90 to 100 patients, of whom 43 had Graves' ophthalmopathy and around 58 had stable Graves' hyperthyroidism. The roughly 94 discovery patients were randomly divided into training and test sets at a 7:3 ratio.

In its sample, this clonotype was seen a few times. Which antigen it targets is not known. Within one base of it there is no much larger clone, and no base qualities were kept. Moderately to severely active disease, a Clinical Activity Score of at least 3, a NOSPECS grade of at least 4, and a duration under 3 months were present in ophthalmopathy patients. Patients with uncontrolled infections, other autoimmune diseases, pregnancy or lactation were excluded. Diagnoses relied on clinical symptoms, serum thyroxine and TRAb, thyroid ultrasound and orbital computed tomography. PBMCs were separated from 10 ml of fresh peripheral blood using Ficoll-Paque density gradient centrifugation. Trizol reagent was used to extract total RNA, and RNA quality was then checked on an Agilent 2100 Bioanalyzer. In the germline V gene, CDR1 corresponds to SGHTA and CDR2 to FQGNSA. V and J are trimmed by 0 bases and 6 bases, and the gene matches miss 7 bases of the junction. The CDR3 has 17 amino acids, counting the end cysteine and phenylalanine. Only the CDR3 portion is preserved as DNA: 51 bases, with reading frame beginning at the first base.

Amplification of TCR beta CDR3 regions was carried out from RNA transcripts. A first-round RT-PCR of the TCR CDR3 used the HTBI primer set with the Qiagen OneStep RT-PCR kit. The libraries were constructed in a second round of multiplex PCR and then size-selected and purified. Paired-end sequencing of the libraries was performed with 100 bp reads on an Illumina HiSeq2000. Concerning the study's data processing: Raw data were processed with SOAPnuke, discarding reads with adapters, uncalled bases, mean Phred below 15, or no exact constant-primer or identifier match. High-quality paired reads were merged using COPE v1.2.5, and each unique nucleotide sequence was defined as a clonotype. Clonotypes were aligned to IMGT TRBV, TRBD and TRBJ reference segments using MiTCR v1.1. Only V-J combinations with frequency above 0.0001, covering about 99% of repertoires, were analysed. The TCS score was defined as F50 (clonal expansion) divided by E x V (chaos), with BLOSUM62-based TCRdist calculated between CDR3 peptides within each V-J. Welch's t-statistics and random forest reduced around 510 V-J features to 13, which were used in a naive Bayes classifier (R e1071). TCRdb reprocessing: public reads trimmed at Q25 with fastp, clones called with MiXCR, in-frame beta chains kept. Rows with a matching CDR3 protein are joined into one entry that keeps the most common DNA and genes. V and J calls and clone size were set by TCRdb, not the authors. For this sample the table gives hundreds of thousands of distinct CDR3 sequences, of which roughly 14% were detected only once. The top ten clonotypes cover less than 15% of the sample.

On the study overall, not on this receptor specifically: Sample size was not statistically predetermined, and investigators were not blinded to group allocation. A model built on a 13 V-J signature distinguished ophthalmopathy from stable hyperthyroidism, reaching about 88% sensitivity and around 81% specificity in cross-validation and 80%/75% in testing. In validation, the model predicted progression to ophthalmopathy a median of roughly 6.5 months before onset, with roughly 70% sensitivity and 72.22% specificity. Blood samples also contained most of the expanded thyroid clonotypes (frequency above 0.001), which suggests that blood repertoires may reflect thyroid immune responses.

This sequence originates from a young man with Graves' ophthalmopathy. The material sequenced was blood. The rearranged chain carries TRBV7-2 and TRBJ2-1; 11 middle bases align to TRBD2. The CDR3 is CASSLAGWLAGGNEQFF. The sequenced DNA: TGTGCCAGCAGCTTAGCAGGGTGGCTAGCGGGGGGCAATGAGCAGTTCTTC.